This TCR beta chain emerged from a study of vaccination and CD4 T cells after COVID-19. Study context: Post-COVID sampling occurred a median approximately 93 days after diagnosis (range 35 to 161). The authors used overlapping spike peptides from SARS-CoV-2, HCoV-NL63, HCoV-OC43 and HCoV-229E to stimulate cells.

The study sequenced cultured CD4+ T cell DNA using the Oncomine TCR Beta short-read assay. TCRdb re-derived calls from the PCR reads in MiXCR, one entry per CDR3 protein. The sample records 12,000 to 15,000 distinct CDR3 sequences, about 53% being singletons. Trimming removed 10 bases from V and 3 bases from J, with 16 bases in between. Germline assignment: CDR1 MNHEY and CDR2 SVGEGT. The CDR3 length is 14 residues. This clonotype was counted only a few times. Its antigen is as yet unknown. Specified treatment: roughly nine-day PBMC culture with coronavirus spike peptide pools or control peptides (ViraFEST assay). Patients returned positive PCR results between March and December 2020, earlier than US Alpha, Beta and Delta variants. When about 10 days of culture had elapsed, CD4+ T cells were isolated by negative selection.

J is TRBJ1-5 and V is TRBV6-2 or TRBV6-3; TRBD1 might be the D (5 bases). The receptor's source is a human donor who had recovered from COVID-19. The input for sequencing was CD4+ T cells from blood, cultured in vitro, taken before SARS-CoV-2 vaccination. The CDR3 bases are TGTGCCACATCCTCCAGGGATATCAATCAGCCCCAGCATTTT. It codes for CATSSRDINQPQHF.